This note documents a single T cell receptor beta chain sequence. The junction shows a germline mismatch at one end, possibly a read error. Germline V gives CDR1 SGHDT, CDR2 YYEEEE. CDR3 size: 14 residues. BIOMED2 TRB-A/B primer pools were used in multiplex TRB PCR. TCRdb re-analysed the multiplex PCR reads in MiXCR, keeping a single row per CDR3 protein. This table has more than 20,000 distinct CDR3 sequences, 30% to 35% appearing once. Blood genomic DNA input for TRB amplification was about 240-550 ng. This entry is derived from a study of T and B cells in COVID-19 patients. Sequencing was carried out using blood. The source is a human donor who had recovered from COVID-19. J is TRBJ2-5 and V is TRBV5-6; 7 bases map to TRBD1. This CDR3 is CASSHTGDTKTQYF. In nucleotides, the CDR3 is TGCGCCAGCAGCCATACAGGGGACACGAAGACCCAGTACTTC. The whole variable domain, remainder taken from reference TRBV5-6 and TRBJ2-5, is DAGVTQSPTHLIKTRGQQVTLRCSPKSGHDTVSWYQQALGQGPQFIFQYYEEEERQRGNFPDRFSGHQFPNYSSELNVNALLLGDSALYLCASSHTGDTKTQYFGPGTRLLVL.